The rows below give T cell receptor beta chains drawn from one sample of a study of T cell repertoires in cytomegalovirus infection. MiXCR, applied by TCRdb to the reads, yields one record per CDR3 protein. The repertoire includes fewer than 400,000 distinct CDR3 sequences, 18% of them detected once, and 8.5% to 10% sits in the top ten. The sequenced sample consisted of PBMCs. The receptors shown here come from a human donor in good health (CMV status not recorded). Some clones in this sample may be carry-over from other donors' samples. Both conserved end residues are part of each CDR3. A D gene is named only where the DNA matches it firmly. Expanded clones are given a class, and other clones once, few, many or no size at all.

D gene: .
V gene: TRBV27
J gene: TRBJ1-5
clone size: .
CDR3 protein: CATRPGVSNQPQHF
CDR3 DNA: TGTGCCACCAGGCCCGGGGTTAGCAATCAGCCCCAGCATTTT

D gene: .
V gene: TRBV5-1
J gene: TRBJ2-2
clone size: .
CDR3 protein: CASSFLASGELFF
CDR3 DNA: TGCGCCAGCAGCTTTCTAGCCTCTGGGGAGCTGTTTTTT

D gene: TRBD2
V gene: TRBV7-2
J gene: TRBJ2-3
clone size: many
CDR3 protein: CASSFRAGGADTQYF
CDR3 DNA: TGTGCCAGCAGCTTCAGAGCGGGAGGGGCAGATACGCAGTATTTT

D gene: TRBD1
V gene: TRBV12-3/TRBV12-4
J gene: TRBJ2-7
clone size: .
CDR3 protein: CASSLGSGGPYEQYF
CDR3 DNA: TGTGCCAGCAGTTTGGGTTCAGGGGGACCCTACGAGCAGTACTTC

D gene: TRBD1
V gene: TRBV7-8
J gene: TRBJ1-3
clone size: many
CDR3 protein: CASRRDRSSGNTIYF
CDR3 DNA: TGTGCCAGCAGGAGGGACAGAAGCTCTGGAAACACCATATATTTT

D gene: TRBD1
V gene: TRBV7-2
J gene: TRBJ1-2
clone size: many
CDR3 protein: CASSYYGTGHGYTF
CDR3 DNA: TGTGCCAGCAGTTATTACGGGACAGGGCATGGCTACACCTTC

D gene: .
V gene: TRBV2
J gene: TRBJ2-7
clone size: few
CDR3 protein: CASLRDNAYEQYF
CDR3 DNA: TGTGCCAGCCTCCGGGACAACGCCTACGAGCAGTACTTC

D gene: TRBD2
V gene: TRBV5-4
J gene: TRBJ2-7
clone size: .
CDR3 protein: CASRGGAGGGYEQYF
CDR3 DNA: TGTGCCAGCAGGGGAGGAGCGGGGGGTGGCTACGAGCAGTACTTC

D gene: .
V gene: TRBV2
J gene: TRBJ1-5
clone size: .
CDR3 protein: CASSPKRGNQPQHF
CDR3 DNA: TGTGCCAGCAGTCCGAAAAGGGGTAACCAGCCCCAGCATTTT

D gene: .
V gene: TRBV3-1
J gene: TRBJ2-7
clone size: .
CDR3 protein: CASSQGRGRLSEQYF
CDR3 DNA: TGTGCCAGCAGCCAAGGCCGGGGGCGATTATCCGAGCAGTACTTC

D gene: .
V gene: TRBV6-1
J gene: TRBJ1-4
clone size: many
CDR3 protein: CASTAGRPNEKLFF
CDR3 DNA: TGTGCCAGCACAGCCGGGCGTCCGAATGAAAAACTGTTTTTT

D gene: .
V gene: TRBV7-9
J gene: TRBJ2-5
clone size: few
CDR3 protein: CASSLMSGAGETQYF
CDR3 DNA: TGTGCCAGCAGCTTAATGTCGGGGGCCGGCGAGACCCAGTACTTC

D gene: TRBD2
V gene: TRBV12-3/TRBV12-4
J gene: TRBJ2-3
clone size: .
CDR3 protein: CASSTLAGVNTDTQYF
CDR3 DNA: TGTGCCAGCAGTACCCTAGCGGGAGTTAACACAGATACGCAGTATTTT

D gene: .
V gene: TRBV7-8
J gene: TRBJ2-5
clone size: many
CDR3 protein: CASSSQSGALETQYF
CDR3 DNA: TGTGCCAGCAGTTCCCAGTCAGGGGCCTTGGAGACCCAGTACTTC

D gene: .
V gene: TRBV7-6
J gene: TRBJ2-1
clone size: many
CDR3 protein: CASSPFVYNEQFF
CDR3 DNA: TGTGCCAGCAGCCCTTTTGTCTACAATGAGCAGTTCTTC

D gene: .
V gene: TRBV11-2
J gene: TRBJ2-1
clone size: .
CDR3 protein: CASSFPISGAKYNEQFF
CDR3 DNA: TGTGCCAGCAGCTTCCCCATAAGTGGGGCAAAATACAATGAGCAGTTCTTC

D gene: .
V gene: TRBV7-8
J gene: TRBJ2-5
clone size: many
CDR3 protein: CASSLLGWQETQYF
CDR3 DNA: TGTGCCAGCAGCTTATTGGGGTGGCAAGAGACCCAGTACTTC

D gene: .
V gene: TRBV19
J gene: TRBJ2-7
clone size: few
CDR3 protein: CASSPSSGYYEQYF
CDR3 DNA: TGTGCCAGTAGTCCTTCCTCAGGGTACTACGAGCAGTACTTC

D gene: .
V gene: TRBV5-6
J gene: TRBJ2-3
clone size: few
CDR3 protein: CASSQTAGEQYF
CDR3 DNA: TGTGCCAGCAGCCAAACCGCCGGTGAGCAGTATTTT

D gene: TRBD1
V gene: TRBV20-1
J gene: TRBJ1-6
clone size: few
CDR3 protein: CSAQGAGQPNSPLHF
CDR3 DNA: TGCAGTGCCCAGGGCGCGGGACAGCCGAATTCACCCCTCCACTTT

D gene: TRBD2
V gene: TRBV25-1
J gene: TRBJ2-1
clone size: .
CDR3 protein: CASQPPSGLAEQFF
CDR3 DNA: TGTGCCAGCCAACCGCCCTCGGGACTAGCGGAGCAGTTCTTC

D gene: TRBD1
V gene: TRBV19
J gene: TRBJ2-1
clone size: few
CDR3 protein: CASGDRGINEQFF
CDR3 DNA: TGTGCCAGCGGGGACAGGGGAATTAATGAGCAGTTCTTC

D gene: .
V gene: TRBV5-6
J gene: TRBJ1-6
clone size: few
CDR3 protein: CASSFGILNSPLHF
CDR3 DNA: TGTGCCAGCAGCTTTGGGATTTTAAATTCACCCCTCCACTTT

D gene: .
V gene: TRBV7-9
J gene: TRBJ2-5
clone size: .
CDR3 protein: CASSLATLPIQETQYF
CDR3 DNA: TGTGCCAGCAGCTTAGCGACCCTACCGATTCAAGAGACCCAGTACTTC

D gene: .
V gene: TRBV6-2/TRBV6-3
J gene: TRBJ2-4
clone size: .
CDR3 protein: CASSTRDWRLAKNIQYF
CDR3 DNA: TGTGCCAGCAGTACCCGGGACTGGAGACTAGCCAAAAACATTCAGTACTTC

D gene: .
V gene: TRBV24-1
J gene: TRBJ2-5
clone size: .
CDR3 protein: CATSDFTSQETQYF
CDR3 DNA: TGTGCCACCAGTGATTTCACCAGCCAAGAGACCCAGTACTTC

D gene: .
V gene: TRBV19
J gene: TRBJ1-1
clone size: few
CDR3 protein: CASKPRGLNTEAFF
CDR3 DNA: TGTGCCAGTAAACCAAGGGGGTTGAACACTGAAGCTTTCTTT

D gene: .
V gene: TRBV6-2/TRBV6-3
J gene: TRBJ2-7
clone size: few
CDR3 protein: CAEAKGAHYEQYF
CDR3 DNA: TGTGCCGAGGCCAAGGGAGCCCACTACGAGCAGTACTTC

D gene: TRBD1
V gene: TRBV7-9
J gene: TRBJ1-1
clone size: many
CDR3 protein: CASSPRQGNTEAFF
CDR3 DNA: TGTGCCAGCAGCCCGAGACAGGGGAACACTGAAGCTTTCTTT

D gene: TRBD1
V gene: TRBV28
J gene: TRBJ2-7
clone size: many
CDR3 protein: CASSLGYGTDNFYEQYF
CDR3 DNA: TGTGCCAGCAGTTTAGGGTATGGGACAGACAACTTCTACGAGCAGTACTTC

D gene: TRBD2
V gene: TRBV2
J gene: TRBJ2-3
clone size: few
CDR3 protein: CASSSDPGLAGADTQYF
CDR3 DNA: TGTGCCAGCAGCTCCGACCCGGGACTAGCGGGGGCAGATACGCAGTATTTT

D gene: .
V gene: TRBV28
J gene: TRBJ2-3
clone size: few
CDR3 protein: CASSSTVRGDTQYF
CDR3 DNA: TGTGCCAGCAGTTCCACCGTACGGGGAGATACGCAGTATTTT

D gene: .
V gene: TRBV4-1
J gene: TRBJ2-3
clone size: .
CDR3 protein: CASSQTRYLTQYF
CDR3 DNA: TGCGCCAGCAGCCAAACTAGGTATTTGACGCAGTATTTT

D gene: .
V gene: TRBV14
J gene: TRBJ2-1
clone size: few
CDR3 protein: CASSLGGQVTF
CDR3 DNA: TGTGCCAGCAGCCTGGGGGGGCAGGTAACTTTC

D gene: .
V gene: TRBV7-6
J gene: TRBJ1-2
clone size: many
CDR3 protein: CASSPGGGPDYGYTF
CDR3 DNA: TGTGCCAGCAGCCCGGGGGGGGGCCCAGACTATGGCTACACCTTC

D gene: TRBD2
V gene: TRBV7-9
J gene: TRBJ2-7
clone size: .
CDR3 protein: CASSFSGSGYEQYF
CDR3 DNA: TGTGCCAGCAGCTTTAGCGGGAGCGGATACGAGCAGTACTTC

D gene: .
V gene: TRBV11-2
J gene: TRBJ2-2
clone size: few
CDR3 protein: CASSLTSYTGELFF
CDR3 DNA: TGTGCCAGCAGCCTAACCTCTTACACCGGGGAGCTGTTTTTT

D gene: .
V gene: TRBV7-2
J gene: TRBJ2-2
clone size: many
CDR3 protein: CASSLLGSPGELFF
CDR3 DNA: TGTGCCAGCAGCTTACTAGGGAGCCCCGGGGAGCTGTTTTTT

D gene: TRBD1
V gene: TRBV12-3/TRBV12-4
J gene: TRBJ1-2
clone size: few
CDR3 protein: CASSFGTGTTNYGYTF
CDR3 DNA: TGTGCCAGCAGTTTTGGGACAGGAACAACTAACTATGGCTACACCTTC

D gene: .
V gene: TRBV28
J gene: TRBJ1-1
clone size: few
CDR3 protein: CASRNTANTEAFF
CDR3 DNA: TGTGCCAGCAGGAATACAGCAAACACTGAAGCTTTCTTT

D gene: .
V gene: TRBV29-1
J gene: TRBJ2-7
clone size: few
CDR3 protein: CSAGRGSDEQYF
CDR3 DNA: TGCAGCGCGGGCAGGGGCTCTGATGAGCAGTACTTC

D gene: .
V gene: TRBV6-6
J gene: TRBJ1-2
clone size: few
CDR3 protein: CASTRAGVGGYTF
CDR3 DNA: TGTGCCAGCACCAGAGCGGGGGTTGGTGGCTACACCTTC

D gene: .
V gene: TRBV28
J gene: TRBJ1-1
clone size: few
CDR3 protein: CASSLYVLAGNLFTEAFF
CDR3 DNA: TGTGCCAGCAGTTTATATGTCCTCGCAGGTAACTTATTTACAGAAGCTTTCTTT

D gene: .
V gene: TRBV27
J gene: TRBJ2-7
clone size: .
CDR3 protein: CASQPARGSYEQYF
CDR3 DNA: TGTGCCAGCCAACCGGCCAGGGGTAGTTACGAGCAGTACTTC

D gene: .
V gene: TRBV29-1
J gene: TRBJ2-5
clone size: .
CDR3 protein: CSVVGGQHKETQYF
CDR3 DNA: TGCAGCGTTGTCGGTGGACAGCATAAAGAGACCCAGTACTTC

D gene: TRBD2
V gene: TRBV7-6
J gene: TRBJ2-3
clone size: many
CDR3 protein: CAIGTGLRTDTQYF
CDR3 DNA: TGTGCCATTGGTACGGGACTACGCACAGATACGCAGTATTTT